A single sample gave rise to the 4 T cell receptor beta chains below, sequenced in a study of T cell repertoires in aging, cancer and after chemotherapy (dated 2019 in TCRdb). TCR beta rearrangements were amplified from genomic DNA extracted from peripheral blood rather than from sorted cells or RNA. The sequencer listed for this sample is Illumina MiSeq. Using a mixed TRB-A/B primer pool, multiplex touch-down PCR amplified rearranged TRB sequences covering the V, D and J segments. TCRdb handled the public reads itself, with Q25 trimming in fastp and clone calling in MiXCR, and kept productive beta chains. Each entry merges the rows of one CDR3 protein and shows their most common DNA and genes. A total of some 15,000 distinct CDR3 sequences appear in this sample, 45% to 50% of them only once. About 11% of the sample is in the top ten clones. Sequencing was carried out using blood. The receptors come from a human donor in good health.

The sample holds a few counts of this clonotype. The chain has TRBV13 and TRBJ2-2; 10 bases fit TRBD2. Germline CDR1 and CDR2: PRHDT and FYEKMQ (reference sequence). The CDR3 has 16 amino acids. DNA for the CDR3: TGTGCTATCTTACAACTAGCGGGAAGAAACACCGGGGAGCTGTTTTTT. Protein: CAILQLAGRNTGELFF.

The CDR3 loop is CASSPGTSGQTQYF. CDR3 DNA: TGTGCCAGCAGCCCAGGGACCTCCGGTCAGACCCAGTACTTC. The V gene is TRBV5-6, the J gene TRBJ2-5; perhaps D is TRBD1 or TRBD2 (5 bases each). Germline CDR1 SGHDT, CDR2 YYEEEE. The CDR3 spans 14 residues. Trimming shortened V by 4 bases and J by 6 bases, and 16 bases separated the two germline ends.

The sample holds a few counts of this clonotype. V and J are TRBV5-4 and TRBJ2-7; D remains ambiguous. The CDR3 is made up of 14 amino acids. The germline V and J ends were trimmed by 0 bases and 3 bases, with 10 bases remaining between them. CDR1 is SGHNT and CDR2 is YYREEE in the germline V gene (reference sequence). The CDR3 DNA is TGTGCCAGCAGCTTGGGTGGACGTGACTACGAGCAGTACTTC. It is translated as CASSLGGRDYEQYF. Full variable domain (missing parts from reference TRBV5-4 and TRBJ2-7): ETGVTQSPTHLIKTRGQQVTLRCSSQSGHNTVSWYQQALGQGPQFIFQYYREEENGRGNFPPRFSGLQFPNYSSELNVNALELDDSALYLCASSLGGRDYEQYFGPGTRLTVT.

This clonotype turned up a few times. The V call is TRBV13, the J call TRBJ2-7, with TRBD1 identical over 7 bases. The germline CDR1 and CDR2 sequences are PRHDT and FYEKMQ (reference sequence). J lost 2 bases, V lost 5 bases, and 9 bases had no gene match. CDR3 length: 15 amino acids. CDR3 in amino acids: CASSRGGADTYEQYF. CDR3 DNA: TGTGCCAGCAGCCGAGGGGGCGCGGACACCTACGAGCAGTACTTC.